The next 2 T cell receptor beta chains were all read from a single sample in a study of T cell repertoires in cytomegalovirus infection. The antigens for these receptors are not known. TCRdb reprocessed the reads via MiXCR and lists one record per CDR3 protein. Among 100,000 to 150,000 distinct CDR3 sequences, around 25% were seen once, and the ten largest hold about 37%. What was sequenced was PBMCs, sequenced either directly or after in vitro stimulation (not recorded which). These receptors all stem from a human donor in good health (CMV status not recorded). Some clones in this sample may be carry-over from other donors' samples.

The CDR3 is CASSYSNEQFF. CDR3 coding DNA: TGTGCCAGCAGTTACTCCAATGAGCAGTTCTTC. The gene calls are TRBV6-2 or TRBV6-3 and TRBJ2-1; D gene uncertain. The length of the CDR3 is 11 residues. Between the trimmed V and J ends, which lost 0 bases and 6 bases, there was a span of 0 bases. Germline CDR1 reads MNHEY; CDR2 reads SVGEGT.

The chain links TRBV13 to TRBJ1-2, with D hard to call. Germline CDR1 PRHDT, CDR2 FYEKMQ (reference sequence). Trimming pared 3 bases from V and 6 bases from J, leaving 5 bases between. The CDR3 totals 11 residues. CDR3 DNA: TGTGCCAGCAGCTTGGTAGATGGCTACACCTTC. Translated: CASSLVDGYTF. Full variable domain (missing parts from reference TRBV13 and TRBJ1-2): AAGVIQSPRHLIKEKRETATLKCYPIPRHDTVYWYQQGPGQDPQFLISFYEKMQSDKGSIPDRFSAQQFSDYHSELNMSSLELGDSALYFCASSLVDGYTFGSGTRLTVV.